The clone carrying this TCR beta chain was detected a few times. Its antigen is unknown. These data are taken from a study of blood T cells in healthy people across ages. Findings and caveats of the study: In the absence of known donor CMV status, changes in expanded clonotypes were possibly confounded. The lack of PBMC sorting stopped any conclusive naive versus antigen-experienced comparison. Comparison with aged donors showed that long-lived donors had more naive CD4+ cells and higher diversity.

The germline CDR1 and CDR2 sequences are MNHEY and SVGAGI. The CDR3 consists of 15 residues. Losses at the gene ends were 3 bases for V and 2 bases for J; bases not matched to a gene: 6. The authors ran a second PCR of roughly 6 to 12 cycles using a sample-barcoded 5' primer and a J-beta primer mix. Each cDNA molecule was tagged by a template-switch adaptor that had 12 random nucleotides. Using its own MiXCR run on the 5' RACE reads, TCRdb lists one record per CDR3 protein. This table holds 600,000 to 850,000 distinct CDR3 sequences, 40% to 45% found once. This chain links TRBV6-5 with TRBJ1-2, with TRBD1 matching over 7 bases. The receptor's source is a woman aged 60-75 years in good health. Sequenced sample: blood. The CDR3 region has the DNA TGTGCCAGCAGTTATTCTGAGGGGGCCAACTATGGCTACACCTTC. This encodes CASSYSEGANYGYTF.